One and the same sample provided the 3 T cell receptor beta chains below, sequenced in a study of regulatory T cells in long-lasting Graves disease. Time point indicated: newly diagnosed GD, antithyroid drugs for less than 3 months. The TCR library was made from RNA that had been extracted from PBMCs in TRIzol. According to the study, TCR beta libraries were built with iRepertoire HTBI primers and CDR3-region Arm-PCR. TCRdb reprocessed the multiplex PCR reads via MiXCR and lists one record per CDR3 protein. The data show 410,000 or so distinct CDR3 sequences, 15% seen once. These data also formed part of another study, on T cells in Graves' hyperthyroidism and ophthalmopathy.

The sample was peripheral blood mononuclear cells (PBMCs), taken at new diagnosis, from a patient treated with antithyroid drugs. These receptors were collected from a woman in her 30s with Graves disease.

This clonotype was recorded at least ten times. The CDR3 DNA reads as TGTGCCAGCAGTGAAGGTCACACAGATACGCAGTATTTT. Encoded protein: CASSEGHTDTQYF. The chain combines TRBV6-1 with TRBJ2-3; D is undetermined. The CDR3 is made up of 13 amino acids. V was shortened by 1 base and J by 2 bases, with 4 bases between the two germline ends. CDR1 MNHNS and CDR2 SASEGT come from the germline V gene.

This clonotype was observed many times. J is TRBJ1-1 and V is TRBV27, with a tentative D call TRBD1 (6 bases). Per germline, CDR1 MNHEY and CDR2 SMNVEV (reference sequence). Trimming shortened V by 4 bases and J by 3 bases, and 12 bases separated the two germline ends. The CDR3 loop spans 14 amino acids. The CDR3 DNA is TGTGCCAGCAGTTCGGGACAAGGGGACACTGAAGCTTTCTTT. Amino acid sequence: CASSSGQGDTEAFF.

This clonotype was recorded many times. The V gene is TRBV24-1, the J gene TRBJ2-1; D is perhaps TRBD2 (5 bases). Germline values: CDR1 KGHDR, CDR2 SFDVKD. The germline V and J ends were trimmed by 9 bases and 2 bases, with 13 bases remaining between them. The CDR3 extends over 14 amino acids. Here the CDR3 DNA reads TGTGCCACCGGCTTAGGAGGCACCTACAATGAGCAGTTCTTC. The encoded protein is CATGLGGTYNEQFF.